Below, one T cell receptor (beta chain) is given with its context. Its antigen is unidentified. The sample is drawn from a study of cytomegalovirus exposure and HLA in healthy donors. Across the study: It was reported in a later analysis that the same platform had been used for the 110 or so validation repertoires as for the approximately 700 first-cohort repertoires. Whole-study findings and limits: Confirmation was obtained in vitro that a few CMV-associated chains are specific for CMV antigens. In a later analysis, first-cohort TCR clusters were found to tend to co-occur in the approximately 110 validation repertoires.

The donors were members of the validation cohort, which comprised more than 90 subjects and was separate from the first cohort of several hundred subjects. The germline V gene has CDR1 LGHNA and CDR2 YNFKEQ. The CDR3 covers 15 residues. With V trimmed by 6 bases and J by 3 bases, 6 bases remained unmatched. Only in-frame clones appear in the TCRdb table, and some are missing; sequencing was by immunoSEQ multiplex PCR. The sample records 150,000 to 200,000 clones, 80% to 90% being singletons. This TCR was sampled from a woman under 40 in good health and CMV-seronegative. Sequencing was carried out using PBMCs. The chain couples TRBV4-2 to TRBJ2-2, with TRBD2 matching over 8 bases. The CDR3 DNA reads as TGTGCCAGCAGACAAACTAGCGGTGACACCGGGGAGCTGTTTTTT. Amino acid sequence: CASRQTSGDTGELFF.